A selection of T cell receptor beta chains follows, all from one sample in a study of blood T cell repertoires in COVID-19. TCRdb's copy holds only in-frame clones and misses some; the assay was immunoSEQ multiplex PCR. The sample has about 95,000 clones, around 90% seen once. What was sequenced was peripheral blood. The receptors stem from a woman aged 70-85 years with acute or convalescent COVID-19. The CDR3 runs from the conserved cysteine through the conserved F or W. Fields, in order: V gene, clone size, CDR3 protein. Size tells how often a clone was seen (once, few, many) or the class of an expanded clone, and some rows leave it out.

V gene: TRBV10-3; clone size: .; CDR3 protein: CAISESTGQGGTDTQYF
V gene: TRBV5-5; clone size: .; CDR3 protein: CASSLWAEGGYTF
V gene: TRBV27; clone size: .; CDR3 protein: CASGQGLTFNSPLHF
V gene: TRBV28; clone size: .; CDR3 protein: CASRTSGSWEQYF
V gene: TRBV7-6; clone size: .; CDR3 protein: CASSTRAEGTIFTDTQYF
V gene: TRBV27; clone size: .; CDR3 protein: CASSSSGGKAGELFF
V gene: TRBV11-1; clone size: .; CDR3 protein: CASSLDHSSYNEQFF
V gene: TRBV4-2; clone size: .; CDR3 protein: CASSQDRGGSSTDTQYF
V gene: TRBV27; clone size: once; CDR3 protein: CASSSYSGSETQYF
V gene: TRBV14; clone size: .; CDR3 protein: CASSQGLLGQGAYEQYF
V gene: TRBV28; clone size: .; CDR3 protein: CASSLSSREQYF
V gene: TRBV6-5; clone size: .; CDR3 protein: CASNFQGTDTQYF
V gene: TRBV2; clone size: .; CDR3 protein: CASIASGPTEAFF
V gene: TRBV13; clone size: .; CDR3 protein: CASSFAGTEAFF
V gene: TRBV6-6; clone size: .; CDR3 protein: CASSYRSFDRGKDAFF
V gene: TRBV11-1; clone size: few; CDR3 protein: CASSLMPPIGNQPQHF
V gene: TRBV2; clone size: .; CDR3 protein: CASSDQGGSNSPLHF
V gene: TRBV5-6; clone size: once; CDR3 protein: CASSAYGQGAGNTIYF
V gene: TRBV5-1; clone size: .; CDR3 protein: CASSPGGAPSYEQYF
V gene: TRBV6-6; clone size: .; CDR3 protein: CASSYEDNTDTQYF
V gene: TRBV3-1/TRBV3-2; clone size: .; CDR3 protein: CASSPLGDQPQHF
V gene: TRBV18; clone size: .; CDR3 protein: CASSPAQNQNSPLHF
V gene: TRBV4-1; clone size: .; CDR3 protein: CASSYPPGQGTSRGGNRDEQFF
V gene: TRBV12-5; clone size: .; CDR3 protein: CASGLPKQTVSILVTQYF
V gene: TRBV5-1; clone size: once; CDR3 protein: CASSSARAGRTDTQYF
V gene: TRBV28; clone size: .; CDR3 protein: CASSLDQGGYGYTF
V gene: TRBV11-2; clone size: once; CDR3 protein: CASSLLPMNTGELFF
V gene: TRBV19; clone size: .; CDR3 protein: CASTSGGGPNTGELFF
V gene: TRBV7-9; clone size: .; CDR3 protein: CASSPRTGEDLYTF
V gene: TRBV27; clone size: .; CDR3 protein: CASSPQPNQPQHF
V gene: TRBV13; clone size: .; CDR3 protein: CASREASDTDTQYF
V gene: TRBV19; clone size: .; CDR3 protein: CATTVVFQIGLYSNQPQHF
V gene: TRBV29-1; clone size: .; CDR3 protein: CSVVGGSFMNTEAFF
V gene: TRBV11-3; clone size: once; CDR3 protein: CASHNVSGGEWGNQPQHF
V gene: TRBV2; clone size: .; CDR3 protein: CASSSGTGVLDTQYF
V gene: TRBV18; clone size: .; CDR3 protein: CASSPYGQGNEKLFF
V gene: TRBV29-1; clone size: .; CDR3 protein: CSVYKQGGSSYEQYF
V gene: TRBV2; clone size: .; CDR3 protein: CASTTVTQYF
V gene: TRBV19; clone size: .; CDR3 protein: CASTIDSNTDTQYF
V gene: TRBV2; clone size: .; CDR3 protein: CASSVRGTNTIYF
V gene: TRBV28; clone size: .; CDR3 protein: CASSRIQGQHTEAFF
V gene: TRBV19; clone size: .; CDR3 protein: CASNVGSATDTQYF
V gene: TRBV5-1; clone size: .; CDR3 protein: CASTTPGLAGGTETQYF
V gene: TRBV4-2; clone size: .; CDR3 protein: CASSPSVTSGVYNEQFF
V gene: TRBV7-2; clone size: .; CDR3 protein: CASSLDSYGYTF
V gene: TRBV5-1; clone size: .; CDR3 protein: CASSLSGSVYEQFF
V gene: TRBV18; clone size: .; CDR3 protein: CASSPGGFYNEQFF
V gene: TRBV11-3; clone size: .; CDR3 protein: CASSPRLAGYNEQFF
V gene: TRBV27; clone size: .; CDR3 protein: CASTGAGGAGAQYF
V gene: TRBV19; clone size: .; CDR3 protein: CASRRTTASNTEAFF
V gene: TRBV9; clone size: .; CDR3 protein: CASSPGTSGSETQYF
V gene: TRBV10-2; clone size: .; CDR3 protein: CASSMTSGISTDTQYF
V gene: TRBV7-9; clone size: .; CDR3 protein: CASSPQTGSNSPLHF
V gene: TRBV28; clone size: once; CDR3 protein: CAITRDNRVYEQYF